This T cell receptor beta chain was identified in a study of blood T cell repertoires in COVID-19. The table came from immunoSEQ multiplex PCR; TCRdb's copy has only in-frame clones and leaves some out. The sample lists roughly 200,000 clones; 80% to 90% were seen once. It was during active infection that Seattle patients were enrolled and then longitudinally followed. The V and J ends lost 5 bases and 0 bases respectively, with 12 bases between them. CDR1 is LGHDT, CDR2 YNNKEL, per germline (reference sequence). The CDR3 runs to 15 residues. This receptor was obtained from a woman of 80 years or more with COVID-19, enrolled during active disease. The specimen was peripheral blood. The chain is built from TRBV3-1 (or the pseudogene TRBV3-2) and TRBJ2-3; D unresolved. The CDR3 here is CASSVTYSSTDTQYF. CDR3 nucleotides: TGTGCCAGCAGCGTTACCTACTCCAGCACAGATACGCAGTATTTT.